One and the same sample provided the 3 T cell receptor beta chains below, sequenced in a study of human T cells and chemical hapten exposure. Each CDR3 protein gets one entry after TCRdb re-called the RACE reads with MiXCR. The sample holds about 40,000 distinct CDR3 sequences, 3% to 3.5% seen once. Time point here: patch test 2, 6 weeks after DPC sensitization. Stated treatment: therapeutic diphenylcyclopropenone sensitization with weekly scalp DPC. The sequencing here drew on whole blood, taken in connection with sensitization to the hapten diphenylcyclopropenone (DPC). These receptors originate from a middle-aged man with alopecia areata. Some clones in this sample may be carry-over from other donors' samples.

This clonotype has a count of ten or more. The chain is built from TRBV7-9 and TRBJ1-3; D is undetermined. This CDR3 contains 14 residues. The V gene lost 1 base and the J gene lost 5 bases, with 9 bases spanning the gap. Germline CDR1 and CDR2: SEHNR and FQNEAQ (reference sequence). The CDR3 is CASSLDLSRNTIYF. CDR3 sequence (DNA): TGTGCCAGCAGCTTAGATTTGAGCCGAAACACCATATATTTT.

By sample share, this clonotype is medium-sized. The chain links TRBV10-3 to TRBJ2-5; either TRBD1 or TRBD2 may supply D (5 bases each). The V gene lost 6 bases and the J gene lost 5 bases, with 13 bases spanning the gap. This CDR3 spans 13 amino acids. The germline CDR1 and CDR2 sequences are ENHRY and SYGVKD. The chain's CDR3 is CAIRPGPGETQYF. The CDR3 DNA is TGTGCCATCAGGCCGGGGCCGGGGGAGACCCAGTACTTC.

This clonotype was found many times. V usage is TRBV5-6 and J usage is TRBJ1-2; D is possibly TRBD1 (6 bases). Per germline, CDR1 SGHDT and CDR2 YYEEEE. The CDR3 is made up of 16 amino acids. Between the trimmed V and J ends, which lost 0 bases and 0 bases, there was a span of 12 bases. CDR3: CASSLANRASNYGYTF. As DNA, the CDR3 is TGTGCCAGCAGCTTGGCCAACAGGGCATCTAACTATGGCTACACCTTC.